Listed here are 32 T cell receptor beta chains from one sample, sequenced in a study of blood T cell repertoires in COVID-19. This table comes from immunoSEQ multiplex PCR, and its TCRdb copy is limited to in-frame clones, with some not included. The sample holds about 320,000 clones, roughly 89% seen once. The sample was PBMCs or T cells enriched from blood (not recorded which). The source of these receptors is a man in his sixties who had recovered from COVID-19.

In DNA, the CDR3 is TGTGCCAGCAGCGCGACTAGCGTCTACGAGCAGTACTTC. This codes for CASSATSVYEQYF. The chain links TRBV7-2 to TRBJ2-7; 8 nucleotides line up with TRBD2. This CDR3 has 13 residues. V shed 5 bases and J 3 bases; nucleotides not matched to a gene: 3. The germline CDR1 and CDR2 sequences are SGHTA and FQGNSA.

The chain employs TRBV7-2 and TRBJ2-3; 7 nucleotides align to TRBD2. Per the germline V gene, CDR1 is SGHTA and CDR2 is FQGNSA. CDR3 size: 19 residues. V gave up 1 base and J gave up 5 bases; unmatched junction bases: 18. CDR3 amino acids: CASSLGGLASGLFKDTQYF. The CDR3, as DNA: TGTGCCAGCAGCTTAGGAGGGTTGGCTAGCGGCCTTTTTAAAGATACGCAGTATTTT.

This clone came up once. The chain combines TRBV23-1 with TRBJ1-2, with D maybe TRBD1 (5 bases). TRBV23-1 is an open reading frame, and its role is uncertain. The CDR3 has 13 amino acids. The V and J ends lost 6 bases and 6 bases respectively, with 14 bases between them. CDR3 region: CASSLPPGHGYTF. Here the CDR3 DNA reads TGCGCCAGCAGCCTCCCCCCAGGGCATGGCTACACCTTC.

The chain has TRBV3-1 (or the pseudogene TRBV3-2) and TRBJ2-7, with D maybe TRBD1 (5 bases). V was clipped by 5 bases and J by 8 bases, with 10 bases between them. Per the germline V gene, CDR1 is LGHDT and CDR2 is YNNKEL (reference sequence). This CDR3 region has 11 residues. The CDR3 loop is CASSFTGQQYF. CDR3 bases: TGTGCCAGCAGCTTCACAGGACAGCAGTACTTC.

The CDR3 DNA follows: TGTGCCAGCTCAAGAGGGCCTAGCGGGACGGGCACAGATACGCAGTATTTT. Protein product: CASSRGPSGTGTDTQYF. The chain uses TRBV18 and TRBJ2-3; 9 bases match TRBD2. J gave up 1 base and V 5 bases, and 10 bases lay outside the gene matches. This CDR3 contains 17 residues. Germline-derived CDR1 and CDR2 are KGHSH and LQKENI.

The rearrangement links TRBV28 to TRBJ2-3; no definite D call. This CDR3 has 13 amino acids. Between the trimmed V and J ends, which lost 4 bases and 5 bases, there was a span of 10 bases. Per the germline V gene, CDR1 is MDHEN and CDR2 is SYDVKM. CDR3 amino acids: CASSSSYVDTQYF. CDR3 in DNA: TGTGCCAGCAGTTCCTCCTACGTAGATACGCAGTATTTT.

The V and J genes are TRBV4-2 and TRBJ2-7; 7 nucleotides line up with TRBD2. This CDR3 contains 14 residues. Losses at the gene ends were 4 bases for V and 5 bases for J; bases not matched to a gene: 8. Per the germline V gene, CDR1 is LGHNA and CDR2 is YNFKEQ. The CDR3 protein is CASSRREGGHEQYF. The CDR3 DNA reads TGTGCCAGCAGCCGAAGAGAGGGAGGGCACGAGCAGTACTTC.

The chain employs TRBV2 and TRBJ2-1; 8 bases are shared with TRBD2. CDR1 is SNHLY, CDR2 FYNNEI, per germline. The CDR3 is 14 amino acids. Trimming took 7 bases from V and 3 from J; bases not matched to a gene: 5. CDR3 sequence: CASIGGLVYNEQFF. The CDR3 DNA follows: TGTGCCAGCATTGGGGGACTAGTCTACAATGAGCAGTTCTTC. Using reference TRBV2 and TRBJ2-1 for the parts outside the CDR3, the full variable domain is EPEVTQTPSHQVTQMGQEVILRCVPISNHLYFYWYRQILGQKVEFLVSFYNNEISEKSEIFDDQFSVERPDGSNFTLKIRSTKLEDSAMYFCASIGGLVYNEQFFGPGTRLTVL.

The V and J genes are TRBV5-1 and TRBJ2-1, with D uncertain. CDR3 length: 16 residues. V gave up 3 bases and J gave up 0 bases, with 13 bases separating them. Germline CDR1 is SGHRS and CDR2 is YFSETQ. The CDR3 sequence: CASSSVSASSYNEQFF. CDR3 DNA sequence: TGCGCCAGCAGCTCAGTGAGCGCGAGCTCCTACAATGAGCAGTTCTTC. Variable domain in full (rest from reference TRBV5-1 and TRBJ2-1): KAGVTQTPRYLIKTRGQQVTLSCSPISGHRSVSWYQQTPGQGLQFLFEYFSETQRNKGNFPGRFSGRQFSNSRSEMNVSTLELGDSALYLCASSSVSASSYNEQFFGPGTRLTVL.

This chain links TRBV5-1 with TRBJ1-4; D is undetermined. Germline V CDR1 and CDR2: SGHRS, YFSETQ. CDR3 length equals 14 residues. Trimming cost V 0 bases and J 8 bases, with 11 bases left between them. The CDR3 is CASSLGPRREKLFF. DNA for the CDR3: TGCGCCAGCAGCTTGGGACCGCGGAGGGAAAAACTGTTTTTT.

The CDR3 bases are TGTGCCAGCTCACCCTTAACTCCCGGGGGGACCGGGGAGCTGTTTTTT. Translating gives CASSPLTPGGTGELFF. The V and J genes are TRBV18 and TRBJ2-2; 7 bases are a match to TRBD2. Germline assignment: CDR1 KGHSH and CDR2 LQKENI. V shed 3 bases and J 5 bases; nucleotides not matched to a gene: 9. This CDR3 has 16 residues.

The rearrangement links TRBV25-1 to TRBJ1-5; TRBD1 matches 10 bases. Germline V gene sequence: CDR1 MGHDK, CDR2 SYGVNS. This CDR3 comprises 17 residues. With V trimmed by 6 bases and J by 1 base, 9 bases remained unmatched. The CDR3 protein is CASRGTGVLGSNQPQHF. In nucleotides, the CDR3 is TGTGCCAGCAGGGGGACAGGGGTTTTGGGGAGCAATCAGCCCCAGCATTTT. The variable domain in full, completed from reference TRBV25-1 and TRBJ1-5, reads EADIYQTPRYLVIGTGKKITLECSQTMGHDKMYWYQQDPGMELHLIHYSYGVNSTEKGDLSSESTVSRIRTEHFPLTLESARPSHTSQYLCASRGTGVLGSNQPQHFGDGTRLSIL.

The chain joins TRBV28 to TRBJ1-4; D is unclear. The CDR3 sequence is 14 residues long. Trimming took 4 bases from V and 8 from J, leaving 14 bases between them. From germline, CDR1 is MDHEN and CDR2 SYDVKM. The chain's CDR3 is CASSSSRLSEKLFF. The CDR3 nucleotides read TGTGCCAGCAGTTCTTCCCGTTTGAGCGAAAAACTGTTTTTT.

This clone was detected only once. This chain joins TRBV5-1 and TRBJ2-5, with TRBD2 matching 8 bases. CDR3 length: 15 residues. In germline, CDR1 is SGHRS, CDR2 YFSETQ. V shed 2 bases and J 2 bases; nucleotides not matched to a gene: 5. The CDR3 bases are TGCGCCAGCAGCTTAGGGTCTAGCGGGCAAGAGACCCAGTACTTC. Translating it yields CASSLGSSGQETQYF.

J is TRBJ2-5 and V is TRBV5-1; D remains unclear. The CDR3 runs 16 residues. In germline, CDR1 is SGHRS, CDR2 YFSETQ. Trimming took off 0 bases at V and 5 bases at J, with 17 bases between the two ends. In DNA, the CDR3 is TGCGCCAGCAGCTTGGTCGGCAGGTCCCTCTCTGAGACCCAGTACTTC. Encoded protein: CASSLVGRSLSETQYF.

This clone occurred a few times. This chain's CDR3 is CASSLNRPLREGGDEQFF. CDR3 nucleotides: TGTGCCAGCAGTTTAAACCGCCCTCTGCGGGAGGGCGGGGATGAGCAGTTCTTC. The J gene is TRBJ2-1, the V gene TRBV27, with TRBD2 identical over 9 bases. Trimming cost V 2 bases and J 8 bases; bases outside gene matches: 16. Germline V CDR1 and CDR2: MNHEY, SMNVEV (reference sequence). CDR3 size: 18 residues.

This chain connects TRBV18 to TRBJ2-3, with D possibly being TRBD2 (6 bases). The CDR3 covers 15 residues. V lost 5 bases, J lost 0 bases, and 12 bases lay in between. The germline V gene has CDR1 KGHSH and CDR2 LQKENI. The CDR3 loop reads CASSSQSGSTDTQYF. CDR3 nucleotides: TGTGCCAGCTCAAGTCAAAGCGGGAGCACAGATACGCAGTATTTT.

The rearrangement uses TRBV7-2 and TRBJ2-2, with 11 bases aligning to TRBD2. The CDR3 has 16 amino acids. In germline, CDR1 is SGHTA, CDR2 FQGNSA. J lost 6 bases, V lost 0 bases, and 3 bases had no gene match. CDR3 in amino acids: CASSLASLAGAGELFF. CDR3 nucleotides: TGTGCCAGCAGCTTAGCGTCACTAGCGGGAGCCGGGGAGCTGTTTTTT.

The V call is TRBV29-1, the J call TRBJ1-3; unclear D gene. CDR1 SQVTM and CDR2 ANQGSEA come from the germline V gene. CDR3 length: 13 residues. The V gene lost 2 bases and the J gene lost 0 bases, with 5 bases spanning the gap. The CDR3 sequence is CSVESGSGNTIYF. For the CDR3, the DNA is TGCAGCGTTGAATCGGGCTCTGGAAACACCATATATTTT.

The chain couples TRBV2 to TRBJ1-2; D perhaps matches TRBD1 (5 bases). Germline CDR1 reads SNHLY; CDR2 reads FYNNEI. The V end was cut by 7 bases, the J end by 8 bases, with 11 bases between. The CDR3 has 11 amino acids. This CDR3 is CASTQGFGYTF. The CDR3 DNA reads TGTGCCAGCACCCAGGGTTTCGGCTACACCTTC.

The chain couples TRBV24-1 to TRBJ1-5, with 9 positions matching TRBD1. Trimming removed 9 bases from V and 0 bases from J; junction bases left unmatched: 5. The CDR3 sequence is 15 residues long. Germline assignment: CDR1 KGHDR and CDR2 SFDVKD. CDR3 bases: TGTGCCACCGGGGACAGGGAATATAGCAATCAGCCCCAGCATTTT. Encoded protein: CATGDREYSNQPQHF.

This chain uses TRBV6-5 with TRBJ1-2; 7 bases match TRBD1. Germline V gene lookup returns CDR1 MNHEY and CDR2 SVGAGI. V lost 6 bases, J lost 6 bases, and 7 bases stayed unmatched. CDR3 length: 13 residues. DNA of the CDR3: TGTGCCAGCAGGGCTACAGGGGAGGATGGCTACACCTTC. It codes for CASRATGEDGYTF.

The chain carries TRBV21-1 and TRBJ2-7; TRBD2 is the table's D call, not checked against the DNA. TRBV21-1 is a pseudogene segment. CDR3 size: 15 residues. The CDR3 loop reads CATSSGPAPSYEQYF. In DNA, the CDR3 is TGTGCCACCTCTAGCGGACCTGCCCCCTCCTACGAGCAGTACTTC.

The chain has TRBV5-1 and TRBJ2-3; 8 bases align to TRBD2. Trimming at V came to 4 bases and at J to 0 bases, leaving 4 bases not matched to a gene. There are 15 residues in the CDR3. Germline V gives CDR1 SGHRS, CDR2 YFSETQ. The chain's CDR3 is CASSASGSSTDTQYF. In DNA form, the CDR3 reads TGCGCCAGCAGCGCTAGCGGGTCGAGCACAGATACGCAGTATTTT.

The rearrangement joins TRBV20-1 to TRBJ1-2; D not certain. V was trimmed by 3 bases and J by 8 bases, leaving 7 bases between them. The CDR3 loop spans 10 amino acids. From germline, CDR1 is DFQATT and CDR2 SNEGSKA (reference sequence). This chain's CDR3 is CSARLGGYTF. DNA for the CDR3: TGCAGTGCTAGGTTGGGCGGCTACACCTTC.

The V gene is TRBV7-3, the J gene TRBJ1-3; the D gene is possibly TRBD1 (5 bases). CDR3 length: 18 residues. Germline V gene sequence: CDR1 SGHTA, CDR2 FQGTGA. V lost 4 bases to trimming and J lost 0 bases, with 19 bases between them. In DNA, the CDR3 is TGTGCCAGCAGCTCCATCAATGGGGGGAGCCGCTCTGGAAACACCATATATTTT. Its translation is CASSSINGGSRSGNTIYF.

The CDR3 nucleotides read TGTGCCAGCAGTCCTGAAACCACACTAGGCACCGGGGAGCTGTTTTTT. Protein: CASSPETTLGTGELFF. V gene TRBV3-1 (or the pseudogene TRBV3-2) combines with J gene TRBJ2-2; a weak D match, TRBD2 (5 bases). The germline gives CDR1 LGHDT, CDR2 YNNKEL (reference sequence). The CDR3 sequence is 16 residues long. Trimming shortened V by 6 bases and J by 4 bases, and 18 bases separated the two germline ends.

The chain uses TRBV6-4 and TRBJ2-2, with TRBD2 identical over 11 bases. The junction had 8 bases not matched to a gene; V was cut back by 0 bases and J by 8 bases. Germline-derived CDR1 and CDR2 are MRHNA and SNTAGT. The CDR3 totals 17 residues. In DNA, the CDR3 is TGTGCCAGCAGTGACTCCTGGCTAGCGGGAGGAAGAGGGGAGCTGTTTTTT. Amino acid sequence: CASSDSWLAGGRGELFF.

This chain connects TRBV2 to TRBJ2-7; 7 positions agree with TRBD1. V was pared by 5 bases and J by 1 base, with 5 bases of the junction left unmatched. This CDR3 contains 14 residues. The V gene's germline CDR1 is SNHLY and CDR2 FYNNEI. The CDR3, as DNA: TGTGCCAGCAGTAGCGAACAGGGGTCCTACGAGCAGTACTTC. It is translated as CASSSEQGSYEQYF.

The V gene is TRBV3-1 (or the pseudogene TRBV3-2), the J gene TRBJ2-4, with 8 bases that match TRBD1. This CDR3 has 15 amino acids. The germline V gene has CDR1 LGHDT and CDR2 YNNKEL (reference sequence). V shed 5 bases, J shed 4 bases, and the junction held 7 bases outside the gene matches. The CDR3 protein is CASSSGQGEKNIQYF. Here the CDR3 DNA reads TGTGCCAGCAGCAGCGGACAGGGCGAAAAAAACATTCAGTACTTC.

This chain uses TRBV3-1 (or the pseudogene TRBV3-2) with TRBJ1-1; the D gene is possibly TRBD1 (6 bases). V gave up 2 bases and J gave up 4 bases, with 17 bases separating them. CDR1 LGHDT and CDR2 YNNKEL come from the germline V gene (reference sequence). This CDR3 region has 16 residues. Here the CDR3 reads CASSQNIRGPGTEAFF. The CDR3 nucleotides read TGTGCCAGCAGCCAAAATATCAGGGGCCCGGGCACTGAAGCTTTCTTT.

The genes are TRBV6-5 and TRBJ1-2, with D uncertain. The V gene's germline CDR1 is MNHEY and CDR2 SVGAGI. V lost 7 bases, J lost 7 bases, and 7 bases lay in between. This CDR3 spans 10 amino acids. CDR3 sequence (DNA): TGTGCCAGCACCAGTGGTGGCTACACCTTC. Translation gives CASTSGGYTF.